What follows is one T cell receptor (beta chain) and its context. This entry is derived from a study of blood T cell repertoires in COVID-19. At the level of the study: Acute-phase and convalescent COVID-19 samples originated in the United States, Italy and Spain. The cDNA or gDNA used as material had been derived from T cells, B-cell-depleted T cells, or PBMCs.

Trimming at V came to 0 bases and at J to 1 base, leaving 2 bases not matched to a gene. The V gene's germline CDR1 is SGHRS and CDR2 YFSETQ. This CDR3 has 15 residues. Authors' methods: How many nucleated cells were present was estimated from reference gene primer amplification. The protocol was immunoSEQ multiplex PCR, while the TCRdb copy is restricted to in-frame clones and leaves out a portion. For V, J and clone size, that table is used; D and trimming come from the DNA. Of 170,000 or so clones in the sample, 85% to 90% are singletons; the top ten hold approximately 2.5%. The chain combines TRBV5-1 with TRBJ1-1; TRBD1 matches 8 bases. The sequence derives from a middle-aged man with active or convalescent COVID-19. Material: peripheral blood. The CDR3 region has the DNA TGCGCCAGCAGCTTGGGAGACAGGGGGAACACTGAAGCTTTCTTT. It specifies CASSLGDRGNTEAFF.